Listed below are T cell receptor beta chains from one sample, sequenced in a study of blood T cells in healthy people across ages. TCRdb itself ran the 5' RACE reads through MiXCR, one entry per CDR3 protein. The sample lists 760,000 or so distinct CDR3 sequences, 25% occurring once. These data were also filed under a second study, of T cells of mothers and their children.

The sequencing sample was made of blood. All receptors derive from a boy under 18 in good health. Each CDR3 is given with its conserved first and last residue. The D gene is left open where the match is weak. Expanded clones get a size class; other rows say once, few or many, or leave the size out.

CDR3: CSAPQGANEKLFF
DNA: TGCAGTGCACCACAGGGGGCTAATGAAAAACTGTTTTTT
D: TRBD1
V: TRBV20-1
size: many
J: TRBJ1-4

CDR3: CASSQDRSMGAFF
DNA: TGCGCCAGCAGCCAAGATCGTTCGATGGGAGCTTTCTTT
D: -
V: TRBV4-3
size: -
J: TRBJ1-1

CDR3: CASSLIGGPYNEQFF
DNA: TGTGCCAGCAGTTTAATTGGGGGTCCCTACAATGAGCAGTTCTTC
D: -
V: TRBV27
size: -
J: TRBJ2-1

CDR3: CASSQAKQGLGKLFF
DNA: TGCGCCAGCAGCCAAGCAAAACAGGGACTCGGAAAACTGTTTTTT
D: -
V: TRBV4-1
size: -
J: TRBJ1-4

CDR3: CSAPDGGTYEQYF
DNA: TGCAGTGCTCCGGACGGGGGGACCTACGAGCAGTACTTC
D: TRBD2
V: TRBV20-1
size: -
J: TRBJ2-7

CDR3: CASSRTGTGFGEKLFF
DNA: TGCGCCAGCAGCCGCACCGGGACAGGGTTTGGGGAAAAACTGTTTTTT
D: TRBD1
V: TRBV5-1
size: few
J: TRBJ1-4

CDR3: CAISESIPGLTSSGANVLTF
DNA: TGTGCCATCAGTGAGTCTATCCCAGGACTCACTTCTTCTGGGGCCAACGTCCTGACTTTC
D: -
V: TRBV10-3
size: -
J: TRBJ2-6

CDR3: CASSLSQAGELFF
DNA: TGTGCCAGCAGTTTATCCCAGGCCGGGGAGCTGTTTTTT
D: -
V: TRBV12-3/TRBV12-4
size: few
J: TRBJ2-2

CDR3: CSARGPGPDLRYNEQFF
DNA: TGCAGTGCTAGAGGACCGGGACCCGATCTGAGATACAATGAGCAGTTCTTC
D: -
V: TRBV20-1
size: -
J: TRBJ2-1

CDR3: CASSVSWSYNEQFF
DNA: TGTGCCAGCAGCGTAAGCTGGTCTTACAATGAGCAGTTCTTC
D: -
V: TRBV9
size: -
J: TRBJ2-1

CDR3: CASDIRGNYNEQFF
DNA: TGTGCCAGCGATATTCGGGGAAACTACAATGAGCAGTTCTTC
D: -
V: TRBV6-6
size: -
J: TRBJ2-1

CDR3: CASSSTGGGEQYF
DNA: TGTGCCAGCAGCTCGACAGGGGGCGGCGAGCAGTACTTC
D: TRBD1
V: TRBV12-3/TRBV12-4
size: many
J: TRBJ2-7

CDR3: CASSEGPGGYTF
DNA: TGTGCCAGCAGTGAGGGTCCAGGGGGCTACACCTTC
D: -
V: TRBV2
size: -
J: TRBJ1-2

CDR3: CASSQRARTYEQYF
DNA: TGTGCCAGCAGCCAAAGGGCCAGGACCTACGAGCAGTACTTC
D: -
V: TRBV7-2
size: -
J: TRBJ2-7

CDR3: CASSLRTDQPQHF
DNA: TGTGCCAGCAGCTTACGGACAGATCAGCCCCAGCATTTT
D: -
V: TRBV7-2
size: -
J: TRBJ1-5

CDR3: CSARSGLLQETQYF
DNA: TGCAGTGCTAGATCGGGACTACTCCAAGAGACCCAGTACTTC
D: TRBD2
V: TRBV20-1
size: -
J: TRBJ2-5

CDR3: CASSLTPVLNSPLHF
DNA: TGTGCCAGCAGTTTAACCCCCGTGCTTAATTCACCCCTCCACTTT
D: -
V: TRBV27
size: few
J: TRBJ1-6

CDR3: CASSGSGLASETQYF
DNA: TGTGCCAGCAGTGGTTCGGGACTAGCGTCGGAAACCCAGTACTTC
D: TRBD2
V: TRBV6-5
size: few
J: TRBJ2-5

CDR3: CSAPVAGGRETQYF
DNA: TGCAGTGCCCCCGTTGCGGGGGGGCGGGAGACCCAGTACTTC
D: TRBD2
V: TRBV20-1
size: many
J: TRBJ2-5

CDR3: CASSLNGQGAAEQYF
DNA: TGTGCCAGCAGCTTAAATGGACAGGGGGCCGCCGAGCAGTACTTC
D: TRBD1
V: TRBV11-3
size: -
J: TRBJ2-7

CDR3: CSVIGVMNTEAFF
DNA: TGCAGCGTGATAGGGGTTATGAACACTGAAGCTTTCTTT
D: -
V: TRBV29-1
size: few
J: TRBJ1-1

CDR3: CASTLGVGDYYGYTF
DNA: TGTGCCAGCACCTTGGGCGTCGGGGATTACTATGGCTACACCTTC
D: -
V: TRBV28
size: -
J: TRBJ1-2

CDR3: CASSPDSQETQYF
DNA: TGCGCCAGCAGCCCGGACTCTCAAGAGACCCAGTACTTC
D: -
V: TRBV5-1
size: many
J: TRBJ2-5

CDR3: CSVVAEGRESGEQYF
DNA: TGCAGCGTTGTGGCTGAGGGGCGGGAGTCGGGTGAGCAGTACTTC
D: TRBD2
V: TRBV29-1
size: -
J: TRBJ2-7

CDR3: CSAGPGTRATGELFF
DNA: TGCAGCGCCGGTCCTGGGACTAGAGCCACCGGGGAGCTGTTTTTT
D: TRBD2
V: TRBV29-1
size: -
J: TRBJ2-2

CDR3: CASSLSQSYNEQFF
DNA: TGTGCCAGCAGCTTAAGCCAGTCCTACAATGAGCAGTTCTTC
D: -
V: TRBV7-9
size: few
J: TRBJ2-1

CDR3: CASRPLADYEDTQYF
DNA: TGTGCCAGCAGACCACTAGCGGACTACGAGGATACGCAGTATTTT
D: TRBD2
V: TRBV6-5
size: -
J: TRBJ2-3

CDR3: CSVEFGIETQYF
DNA: TGCAGCGTTGAATTTGGGATCGAGACCCAGTACTTC
D: -
V: TRBV29-1
size: few
J: TRBJ2-5

CDR3: CSVLASGGGEQFF
DNA: TGCAGCGTTTTGGCTAGCGGAGGGGGTGAGCAGTTCTTC
D: -
V: TRBV29-1
size: -
J: TRBJ2-1

CDR3: CASTQRGNTYEQYF
DNA: TGTGCCAGCACCCAGCGGGGGAACACCTACGAGCAGTACTTC
D: TRBD2
V: TRBV13
size: few
J: TRBJ2-7

CDR3: CASSLVVNTEAFF
DNA: TGTGCCAGCAGTTTGGTGGTGAACACTGAAGCTTTCTTT
D: -
V: TRBV5-1
size: many
J: TRBJ1-1

CDR3: CSVEVGAGTEAFF
DNA: TGCAGCGTTGAGGTAGGGGCCGGCACTGAAGCTTTCTTT
D: -
V: TRBV29-1
size: few
J: TRBJ1-1

CDR3: CARGQGNNPPYF
DNA: TGTGCCAGGGGACAGGGAAATAACCCCCCGTACTTC
D: TRBD1
V: TRBV19
size: -
J: TRBJ2-7

CDR3: CASSLFSSRDAQYF
DNA: TGTGCCAGCAGTTTATTTTCCAGCCGTGACGCCCAGTACTTC
D: -
V: TRBV28
size: -
J: TRBJ2-5

CDR3: CASSFELYLGISYTF
DNA: TGTGCCAGCAGCTTCGAACTTTATCTCGGGATAAGCTACACCTTC
D: -
V: TRBV11-2
size: -
J: TRBJ1-2

CDR3: CSVRGQATMNTEAFF
DNA: TGCAGCGTCCGGGGACAGGCTACAATGAACACTGAAGCTTTCTTT
D: TRBD1
V: TRBV29-1
size: -
J: TRBJ1-1

CDR3: CASSVGWGRDGELFF
DNA: TGTGCCAGCAGCGTAGGCTGGGGCAGGGACGGGGAGCTGTTTTTT
D: -
V: TRBV9
size: few
J: TRBJ2-2

CDR3: CASSDNRETYEQYF
DNA: TGTGCCAGCAGTGACAACAGGGAAACCTACGAGCAGTACTTC
D: -
V: TRBV12-3/TRBV12-4
size: -
J: TRBJ2-7

CDR3: CASSKGGARTEAFF
DNA: TGTGCCAGCAGCAAAGGGGGCGCAAGGACTGAAGCTTTCTTT
D: TRBD1
V: TRBV7-2
size: -
J: TRBJ1-1

CDR3: CASSVSERRDTEAFF
DNA: TGTGCCAGCAGCGTTTCAGAGAGACGGGACACTGAAGCTTTCTTT
D: -
V: TRBV9
size: -
J: TRBJ1-1